The rows below give T cell receptor beta chains drawn from one sample of a study of T cells after yellow fever vaccination. TCRdb recomputed calls from the 5' RACE reads with MiXCR, one row per CDR3 protein. Among 310,000 or so distinct CDR3 sequences listed, 3% to 4.5% were seen once. The source was PBMCs, collected on the day of the yellow fever booster vaccination. Receptors were obtained from a man aged 18 to 30 who received the YFV17D yellow fever vaccine. CDR3s include the opening cysteine and the closing phenylalanine or tryptophan. Fields, in order: J gene, V gene, CDR3 length, D gene, clone size, CDR3 DNA, CDR3 protein. A D gene is named only where the DNA matches it firmly. Not all rows give a size; the values are once, few, many and, for expanded clones, a class.

TRBJ1-4 TRBV7-2 12 - many TGTGCCAGCAGCCCGGGGAATGAAAAACTGTTTTTT CASSPGNEKLFF
TRBJ1-2 TRBV6-5 15 TRBD1 - TGTGCCAGCAGCTACGGGACAGGTTACAACTATGGCTACACCTTC CASSYGTGYNYGYTF
TRBJ2-5 TRBV6-1 17 TRBD2 many TGTGCCAGCAGTGCCAACCCGACTAGCGGTTTTCAAGAGACCCAGTACTTC CASSANPTSGFQETQYF
TRBJ2-3 TRBV6-2/TRBV6-3 16 - - TGTGCCAGCAGTCCCGACTCCCCCAGGTTCCCAGATACGCAGTATTTT CASSPDSPRFPDTQYF
TRBJ2-3 TRBV7-2 17 - - TGTGCCAGCAGCTTAGGAGACGGGGGATGGGACACAGATACGCAGTATTTT CASSLGDGGWDTDTQYF
TRBJ2-1 TRBV27 17 - few TGTGCCATCGGGCCTTTTACCGGGCTGCCGAAGTACAATGAGCAGTTCTTC CAIGPFTGLPKYNEQFF
TRBJ1-1 TRBV4-3 16 - few TGCGCCAGCAGCCAAGATCGGGGGGGCTGGGACACTGAAGCTTTCTTT CASSQDRGGWDTEAFF
TRBJ1-5 TRBV6-2/TRBV6-3 13 - many TGTGCCAGCAGTTACTTTGCAATCCGGCCCCAGCATTTT CASSYFAIRPQHF
TRBJ2-2 TRBV12-3/TRBV12-4 11 - - TGTGCCAGCAGTCAACCCGGGGAGCTGTTTTTT CASSQPGELFF
TRBJ2-5 TRBV6-5 15 - - TGTGCCAGTCAGAATAGCGGCTTGTACCAAGAGACCCAGTACTTC CASQNSGLYQETQYF
TRBJ2-5 TRBV12-3/TRBV12-4 14 - - TGTGCCAGCAGTTTGGGGTCAGGGTGGGAGACCCAGTACTTC CASSLGSGWETQYF
TRBJ2-3 TRBV12-3/TRBV12-4 14 - few TGTGCCAGCAGTTTAGTGACAGCGACAGATACGCAGTATTTT CASSLVTATDTQYF
TRBJ1-6 TRBV4-3 14 - few TGCGCCAGCAGCCAAGAATATTGGGGGTCACCCCTCCACTTT CASSQEYWGSPLHF
TRBJ2-1 TRBV5-3 14 - - TGTGCCAGAAGCATACCGGGCTCCGGGGAGGAGCAGTTCTTC CARSIPGSGEEQFF
TRBJ1-2 TRBV7-2 15 - few TGTGCCAGCAGCTTTCGTGAGGCGATCCGATATGGCTACACCTTC CASSFREAIRYGYTF
TRBJ2-3 TRBV4-3 17 TRBD2 many TGCGCCAGCAGCCAACGAGGCGGCGGGGGGTCTACAGATACGCAGTATTTT CASSQRGGGGSTDTQYF
TRBJ2-1 TRBV5-1 14 - many TGCGCCAGCACCTTGAGTGGGGAGATCAATGAGCAGTTCTTC CASTLSGEINEQFF
TRBJ2-5 TRBV9 13 TRBD1 many TGTGCCAGCGGGACAGGAAGTTTAGAGACCCAGTACTTC CASGTGSLETQYF
TRBJ1-3 TRBV12-3/TRBV12-4 13 - many TGTGCCAGCAGCTTAGCAGCAGCGGCCACCATATATTTT CASSLAAAATIYF
TRBJ2-5 TRBV10-2 19 - - TGCGCCAGCAGTGAGGGGGACCTCGGATGGGTAGCGGCTGAAGAGACCCAGTACTTC CASSEGDLGWVAAEETQYF
TRBJ1-1 TRBV20-1 16 - - TGCAGTGCTAGAGACGGGTCAGGGAGCATGAACACTGAAGCTTTCTTT CSARDGSGSMNTEAFF
TRBJ2-1 TRBV11-2 17 TRBD2 - TGTGCCAGCAGCCCATCAGGGCTAGCGGGGGCCTGCAATGAGCAGTTCTTC CASSPSGLAGACNEQFF
TRBJ2-7 TRBV6-1 13 - many TGTGCCAGCCCCGCCGAAGGAGTGTACGAGCAGTACTTC CASPAEGVYEQYF
TRBJ1-1 TRBV7-2 14 - - TGTGCCAGCAGCCCAGACTTACGGGGCACTGAAGCTTTCTTT CASSPDLRGTEAFF
TRBJ2-3 TRBV13 14 - - TGTGCCAGCAGCCTCGGGATTCGCACAGATACGCAGTATTTT CASSLGIRTDTQYF
TRBJ2-5 TRBV28 13 - - TGTGCCAGCAATATCCCGGGGCCAGAGACCCAGTACTTC CASNIPGPETQYF
TRBJ2-2 TRBV7-9 15 - few TGTGCCAGCACCACTGGGATGAGCAACACCGGGGAGCTGTTTTTT CASTTGMSNTGELFF
TRBJ2-3 TRBV12-3/TRBV12-4 15 TRBD2 many TGTGCCAGCAGGCCCTTTCTAGCGGTCACAGATACGCAGTATTTT CASRPFLAVTDTQYF
TRBJ1-1 TRBV7-9 16 TRBD1 few TGTGCCAGCAGCCCATCATTAAACAGGGGAAACACTGAAGCTTTCTTT CASSPSLNRGNTEAFF
TRBJ2-7 TRBV15 16 - many TGTGCCACCAGCAGAGAGAGGGGCTTAAACTCCTACGAGCAGTACTTC CATSRERGLNSYEQYF
TRBJ1-6 TRBV9 14 TRBD1 many TGTGCCAGCAGCGCCGGGACAGAGAATTCACCCCTCCACTTT CASSAGTENSPLHF
TRBJ2-3 TRBV7-9 13 - many TGTGCCAGCAGCCCGGGACCTCCGGATACGCAGTATTTT CASSPGPPDTQYF
TRBJ2-3 TRBV20-1 14 - many TGCAGTGCTAGAGGCCCGACTTTCCGAGATACGCAGTATTTT CSARGPTFRDTQYF
TRBJ1-6 TRBV4-2 13 - many TGTGCCAGCAGCGGGGGAGGGAATTCACCCCTCCACTTT CASSGGGNSPLHF
TRBJ2-1 TRBV30 14 - few TGTGCCTGGAGACCCGACAATTCCTACAATGAGCAGTTCTTC CAWRPDNSYNEQFF
TRBJ1-5 TRBV27 13 - many TGTGCCAGCAGTGTGCGGGGCAATCAGCCCCAGCATTTT CASSVRGNQPQHF
TRBJ1-1 TRBV11-2 14 TRBD1 many TGTGCCAGCAGTAAGACAGGGTCGAACGCTGAAGCTTTCTTT CASSKTGSNAEAFF
TRBJ1-1 TRBV6-2/TRBV6-3 14 TRBD1 - TGTGCCAGCAGCGTACAGGGGGCGATCACTGAAGCTTTCTTT CASSVQGAITEAFF
TRBJ1-2 TRBV12-3/TRBV12-4 14 TRBD1 many TGTGCCAGCGGCTTCCAGGACAGGGGGCGAGGCTACACCTTC CASGFQDRGRGYTF
TRBJ2-7 TRBV4-3 15 TRBD2 few TGCGCCAGCAGCCAAACTAGCGGGGGGGACTACGAGCAGTACTTC CASSQTSGGDYEQYF
TRBJ2-2 TRBV6-2/TRBV6-3 15 - many TGTGCCAGCAGTTACCCGGGGGGCTACACCGGGGAGCTGTTTTTT CASSYPGGYTGELFF
TRBJ1-2 TRBV7-9 13 - - TGTGCCAGCAGCTTAGGGGTACTGTTTGACTACACCTTC CASSLGVLFDYTF
TRBJ2-1 TRBV27 14 TRBD2 many TGTGCCAGCAGTCCACTAGCGGTGGGCGATGAGCAGTTCTTC CASSPLAVGDEQFF
TRBJ1-2 TRBV2 12 - many TGTGCCAGCAGTGAGAATGGTTATGGCTACACCTTC CASSENGYGYTF
TRBJ2-3 TRBV5-1 15 - many TGCGCCAGCAGCTTGGCCTTGGACCCCACAGATACGCAGTATTTT CASSLALDPTDTQYF
TRBJ2-5 TRBV12-3/TRBV12-4 17 - few TGTGCCAGCAGTTTAAGTATTTGGCTCGAGAACCAAGAGACCCAGTACTTC CASSLSIWLENQETQYF
TRBJ2-3 TRBV20-1 14 - - TGCAGTGCTAGGAGGCTGACAAGCTCAGATACGCAGTATTTT CSARRLTSSDTQYF
TRBJ2-1 TRBV3-1 15 - many TGTGCCAGCAGCCCAGGACGGAGCTCCTACAATGAGCAGTTCTTC CASSPGRSSYNEQFF
TRBJ2-5 TRBV7-7 13 TRBD1 many TGTGCTAGCAGCTCAGACAGGGAAGAGACCCAGTACTTC CASSSDREETQYF
TRBJ2-5 TRBV6-5 14 - few TGTGCCAGCAGTTCTTGGGGAGATCGAGAGACCCAGTACTTC CASSSWGDRETQYF
TRBJ2-1 TRBV5-4 12 - - TGTGCCAGCAGCTCCCCCAGGGATGAGCAGTTCTTC CASSSPRDEQFF
TRBJ1-2 TRBV30 17 - - TGTGCCTGGACCATGCGCCGAGGTGGGGGACCTAACTATGGCTACACCTTC CAWTMRRGGGPNYGYTF
TRBJ2-1 TRBV20-1 17 TRBD2 many TGCAGTGCTAGGATAGCGGGGGGCCTCAGCTCCTACAATGAGCAGTTCTTC CSARIAGGLSSYNEQFF
TRBJ1-6 TRBV11-2 12 - few TGTGCCAGCAGCTTAGCTGATTCACCCCTCCACTTT CASSLADSPLHF
TRBJ1-2 TRBV4-3 12 - many TGCGCCAGCAGCCTCAGCCAGGGGGGCTACACCTTC CASSLSQGGYTF
TRBJ2-5 TRBV20-1 13 - many TGCAGTGCTAGGGGGGGGCCTCGAGAGACCCAGTACTTC CSARGGPRETQYF
TRBJ1-5 TRBV6-1 14 - - TGTGCCAGCAGGGCAACAGGTCCAGGACAGCCCCAGCATTTT CASRATGPGQPQHF
TRBJ2-5 TRBV5-4 16 - - TGTGCCAGCAGCTTGGGTTCTAGTCCCCTCCAAGAGACCCAGTACTTC CASSLGSSPLQETQYF